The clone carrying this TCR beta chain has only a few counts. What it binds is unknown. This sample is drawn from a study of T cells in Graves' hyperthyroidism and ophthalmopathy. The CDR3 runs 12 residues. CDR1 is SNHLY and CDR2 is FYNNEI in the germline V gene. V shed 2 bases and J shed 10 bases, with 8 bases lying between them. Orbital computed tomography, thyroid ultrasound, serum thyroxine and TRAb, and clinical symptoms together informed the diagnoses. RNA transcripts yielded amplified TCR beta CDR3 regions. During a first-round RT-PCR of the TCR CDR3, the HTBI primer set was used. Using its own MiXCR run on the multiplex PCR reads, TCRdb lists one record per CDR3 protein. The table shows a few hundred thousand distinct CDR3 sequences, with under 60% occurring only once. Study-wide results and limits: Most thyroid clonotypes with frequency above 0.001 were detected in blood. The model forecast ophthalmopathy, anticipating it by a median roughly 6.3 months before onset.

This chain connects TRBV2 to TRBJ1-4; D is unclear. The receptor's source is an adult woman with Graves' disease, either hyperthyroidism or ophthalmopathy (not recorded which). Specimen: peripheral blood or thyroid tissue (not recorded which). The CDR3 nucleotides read TGTGCCAGCAGTGAACATGTGCGAAAACTGTTTTTT. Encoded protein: CASSEHVRKLFF.